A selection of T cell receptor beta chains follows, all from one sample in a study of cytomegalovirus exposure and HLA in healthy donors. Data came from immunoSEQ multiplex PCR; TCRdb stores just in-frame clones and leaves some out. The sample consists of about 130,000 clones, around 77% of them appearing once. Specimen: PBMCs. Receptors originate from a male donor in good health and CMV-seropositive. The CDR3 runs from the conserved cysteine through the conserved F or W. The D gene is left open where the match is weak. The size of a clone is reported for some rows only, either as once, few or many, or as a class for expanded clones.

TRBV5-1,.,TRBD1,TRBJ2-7,CASSLGTGTFFEQYF,TGCGCCAGCAGCTTGGGGACAGGGACTTTCTTCGAGCAGTACTTC
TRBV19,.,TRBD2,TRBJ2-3,CASSMASGGAADTQYF,TGTGCCAGTAGTATGGCTAGCGGGGGGGCAGCAGATACGCAGTATTTT
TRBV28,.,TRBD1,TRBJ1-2,CAILSGTGDNGYTF,TGTGCGATATTATCCGGGACAGGGGATAATGGCTACACCTTC
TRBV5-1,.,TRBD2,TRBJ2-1,CASSYTGTSGNNEQFF,TGCGCCAGCAGCTATACCGGGACTAGCGGGAACAATGAGCAGTTCTTC
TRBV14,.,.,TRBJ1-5,CASSPTWGVGSQPQHF,TGTGCCAGCAGCCCAACTTGGGGCGTCGGTTCTCAGCCCCAGCATTTT
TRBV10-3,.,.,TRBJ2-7,CAISAIGGYEQYF,TGTGCCATCAGTGCGATAGGGGGCTACGAGCAGTACTTC
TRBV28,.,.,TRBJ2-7,CASNYPGIAYEQYF,TGTGCCAGCAACTACCCGGGTATCGCCTACGAGCAGTACTTC
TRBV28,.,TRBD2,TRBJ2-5,CASSTAGGQETQYF,TGTGCCAGCAGTACAGCGGGGGGACAAGAGACCCAGTACTTC
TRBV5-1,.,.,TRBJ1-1,CASSPDGAALNTEAFF,TGCGCCAGCAGCCCGGATGGGGCAGCATTGAACACTGAAGCTTTCTTT
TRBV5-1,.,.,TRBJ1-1,CASSLAIGANTEAFF,TGCGCCAGCAGCTTGGCGATAGGGGCGAACACTGAAGCTTTCTTT
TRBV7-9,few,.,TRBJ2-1,CASSLQGYEQFF,TGTGCCAGCAGCTTACAGGGGTATGAGCAGTTCTTC
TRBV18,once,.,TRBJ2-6,CASSPLSSGANVLTF,TGTGCCAGCTCACCCCTGAGCTCTGGGGCCAACGTCCTGACTTTC
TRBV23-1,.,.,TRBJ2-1,CASSQKRLGTLTDNEQFF,TGCGCCAGCAGTCAAAAAAGGTTAGGGACACTTACAGACAATGAGCAGTTCTTC
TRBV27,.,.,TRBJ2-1,CASSPLGGGINEQFF,TGTGCCAGCAGTCCCTTAGGGGGGGGGATTAATGAGCAGTTCTTC
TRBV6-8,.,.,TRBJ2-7,CASSYSRGEQYF,TGTGCCAGCAGTTACTCGCGGGGCGAGCAGTACTTC
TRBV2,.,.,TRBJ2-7,CASSEYLRARDMYF,TGTGCCAGCAGTGAATATCTAAGGGCTCGGGATATGTACTTC
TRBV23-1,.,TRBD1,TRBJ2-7,CASSHPGQGERSSYEQYF,TGCGCCAGCAGTCACCCCGGACAGGGGGAGAGGAGTTCCTACGAGCAGTACTTC
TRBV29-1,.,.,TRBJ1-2,CSVTGTAWGYTF,TGCAGCGTGACCGGGACTGCTTGGGGCTACACCTTC
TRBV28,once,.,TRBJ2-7,CASSSGGTSTYEQYF,TGTGCCAGCAGTTCCGGAGGCACTAGCACCTACGAGCAGTACTTC
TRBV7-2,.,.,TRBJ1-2,CASSLARTSGYTF,TGTGCCAGCAGCTTAGCCCGGACAAGTGGCTACACCTTC
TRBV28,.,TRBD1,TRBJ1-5,CASRDRDVQPQHF,TGTGCCAGCAGGGACAGGGACGTTCAGCCCCAGCATTTT
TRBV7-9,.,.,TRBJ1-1,CASSIYRAEAFF,TGTGCCAGCAGCATATACAGGGCTGAAGCTTTCTTT
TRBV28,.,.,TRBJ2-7,CASTPKGFSEQYF,TGTGCCAGCACCCCAAAGGGGTTTAGCGAGCAGTACTTC
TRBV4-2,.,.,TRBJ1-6,CASSQVQQEAPLHF,TGTGCCAGCAGCCAAGTCCAGCAGGAAGCACCCCTCCACTTT
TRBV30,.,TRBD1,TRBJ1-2,CAWSKDRGRYGYTF,TGTGCCTGGAGTAAAGACAGGGGCAGATATGGCTACACCTTC
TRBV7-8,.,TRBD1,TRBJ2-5,CASSSSGTGRQETQYF,TGTGCCAGCAGCTCCTCCGGGACAGGGAGGCAAGAGACCCAGTACTTC
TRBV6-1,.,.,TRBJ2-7,CASSVERTAGYEQYF,TGTGCCAGCAGTGTTGAACGGACAGCAGGCTACGAGCAGTACTTC
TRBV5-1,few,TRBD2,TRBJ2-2,CASSLGTSGSGELFF,TGCGCCAGCAGCTTGGGGACTAGCGGGTCCGGGGAGCTGTTTTTT
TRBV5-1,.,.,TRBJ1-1,CASSSQGYKAEAFF,TGCGCCAGCAGCTCACAGGGTTATAAAGCTGAAGCTTTCTTT
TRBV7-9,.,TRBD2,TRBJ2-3,CSSSPPRGLAGGGTDTQYF,TGTTCCAGCAGCCCCCCCCGGGGACTAGCGGGGGGGGGCACAGATACGCAGTATTTT
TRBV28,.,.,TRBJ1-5,CASNKNQPQHF,TGTGCCAGCAACAAAAATCAGCCCCAGCATTTT
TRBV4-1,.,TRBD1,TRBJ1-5,CASSLGTDLSNQPQHF,TGCGCCAGCAGCCTAGGGACAGACCTAAGCAATCAGCCCCAGCATTTT
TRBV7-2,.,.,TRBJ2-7,CASSLRLSPGEQYF,TGTGCCAGCAGCTTACGATTGTCCCCGGGGGAGCAGTACTTC
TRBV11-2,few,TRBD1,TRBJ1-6,CASSLVGTGFSPLHF,TGTGCCAGCAGCTTAGTGGGGACAGGGTTTTCACCCCTCCACTTT
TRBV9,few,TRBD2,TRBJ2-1,CASSPRGTSGKALRNEQFF,TGTGCCAGCAGCCCGCGCGGGACTAGCGGGAAGGCGTTACGGAATGAGCAGTTCTTC
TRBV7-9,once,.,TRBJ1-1,CASSPEGLREAFF,TGTGCCAGCAGCCCTGAAGGACTCCGTGAAGCTTTCTTT
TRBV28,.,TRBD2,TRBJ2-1,CASSPRLAGGHEQFF,TGTGCCAGCAGTCCCCGCCTAGCGGGGGGGCATGAGCAGTTCTTC
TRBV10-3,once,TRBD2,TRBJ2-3,CAISESKGTSGRRTDTQYF,TGTGCCATCAGTGAGTCGAAGGGGACTAGCGGGAGAAGAACAGATACGCAGTATTTT
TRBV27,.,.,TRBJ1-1,CASISSGHHEAFF,TGTGCCAGCATATCCTCGGGACACCATGAAGCTTTCTTT
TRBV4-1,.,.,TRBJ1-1,CASSQENWATNTEAFF,TGCGCCAGCAGCCAAGAAAACTGGGCCACAAACACTGAAGCTTTCTTT
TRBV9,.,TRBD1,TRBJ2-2,CASSDRTGNTGELFF,TGTGCCAGCAGCGACCGGACAGGGAACACCGGGGAGCTGTTTTTT
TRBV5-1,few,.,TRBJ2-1,CASSLYGNEQFF,TGCGCCAGCAGCTTGTACGGGAATGAGCAGTTCTTC
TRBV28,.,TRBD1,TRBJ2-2,CASSKRQGLGTGELFF,TGTGCCAGCAGTAAGAGACAGGGTTTGGGCACCGGGGAGCTGTTTTTT
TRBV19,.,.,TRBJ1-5,CASSDGQMNSNQPQHF,TGTGCCAGTAGTGATGGACAGATGAACAGCAATCAGCCCCAGCATTTT
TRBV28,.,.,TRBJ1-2,CASSLSGSGGYTF,TGTGCCAGCAGTTTATCCGGCTCGGGGGGCTACACCTTC
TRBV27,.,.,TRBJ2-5,CASSLRGEETQYF,TGTGCCAGCAGTTTAAGAGGAGAAGAGACCCAGTACTTC
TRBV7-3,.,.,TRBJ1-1,CASSLKGVSTEAFF,TGTGCCAGCAGCTTAAAGGGGGTATCCACTGAAGCTTTCTTT
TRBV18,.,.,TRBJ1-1,CASSPQANTEAFF,TGTGCCAGCTCACCACAAGCGAACACTGAAGCTTTCTTT
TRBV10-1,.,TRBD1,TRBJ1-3,CASSAPDRVTGNTIYF,TGCGCCAGCAGTGCCCCGGACAGGGTAACTGGAAACACCATATATTTT
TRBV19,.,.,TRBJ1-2,CASKQTNYGYTF,TGTGCCAGTAAACAGACAAACTATGGCTACACCTTC
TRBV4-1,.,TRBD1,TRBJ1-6,CASSQAHHRGTYNSPLHF,TGCGCCAGCAGCCAAGCGCATCACAGGGGAACCTATAATTCACCCCTCCACTTT
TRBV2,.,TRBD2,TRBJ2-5,CASKASGVYQETQYF,TGTGCCAGCAAGGCTAGCGGGGTGTACCAAGAGACCCAGTACTTC
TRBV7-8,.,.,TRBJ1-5,CASSLAQGAQPQHF,TGTGCCAGCAGCTTAGCTCAGGGCGCCCAGCCCCAGCATTTT